The 4 T cell receptor beta chains reported below all come from one sample, sequenced in a study of immune reconstitution after stem cell transplant in scleroderma. TCRdb called the RT-PCR reads again in MiXCR, with one record for every CDR3 protein. The sample includes 1,900 or so distinct CDR3 sequences, approximately 3.3% of them seen just once. This material was obtained before or after autologous hematopoietic stem cell transplantation (not recorded which). Every receptor here comes from a male donor with systemic sclerosis.

This clonotype is judged medium-sized. This chain links TRBV5-4 with TRBJ1-1, with D uncertain. The V end was cut by 4 bases, the J end by 4 bases, with 14 bases between. Germline CDR1 is SGHNT and CDR2 is YYREEE (reference sequence). This CDR3 region has 14 residues. Here the CDR3 reads CASSPRDSTTEAFF. The DNA for the CDR3 is TGTGCCAGCAGCCCGAGAGACTCGACCACTGAAGCTTTCTTT.

This clonotype is medium-sized (0.01 to 0.1%) in the sample. V gene TRBV6-5 combines with J gene TRBJ2-7; D uncertain. V lost 7 bases to trimming and J lost 2 bases, with 9 bases between them. Germline-derived CDR1 and CDR2 are MNHEY and SVGAGI. The CDR3 consists of 12 residues. The CDR3 nucleotides are TGTGCCAGCACGGCCAGCACCTACGAGCAGTACTTC. Protein: CASTASTYEQYF.

This clonotype is labeled medium-sized. V and J are TRBV20-1 and TRBJ2-5; D remains unclear. CDR1 is DFQATT, CDR2 SNEGSKA, per germline (reference sequence). The CDR3 has 12 residues. This CDR3 reads CTTNDWQETQYF. The CDR3 DNA follows: TGCACAACCAATGACTGGCAAGAGACCCAGTACTTC.

Sample share makes this clonotype medium-sized. The V gene is TRBV7-2, the J gene TRBJ2-1, with 7 bases fitting TRBD2. The germline V gene has CDR1 SGHTA and CDR2 FQGNSA. The CDR3 length is 18 residues. Trimming cost V 1 base and J 0 bases; bases outside gene matches: 9. This chain's CDR3 is CASSLGGGLRSSYNEQFF. The CDR3 DNA follows: TGTGCCAGCAGCTTAGGGGGAGGGCTTCGAAGCTCCTACAATGAGCAGTTCTTC. Drawing the rest from reference TRBV7-2 and TRBJ2-1, the complete variable domain is GAGVSQSPSNKVTEKGKDVELRCDPISGHTALYWYRQSLGQGLEFLIYFQGNSAPDKSGLPSDRFSAERTGGSVSTLTIQRTQQEDSAVYLCASSLGGGLRSSYNEQFFGPGTRLTVL.